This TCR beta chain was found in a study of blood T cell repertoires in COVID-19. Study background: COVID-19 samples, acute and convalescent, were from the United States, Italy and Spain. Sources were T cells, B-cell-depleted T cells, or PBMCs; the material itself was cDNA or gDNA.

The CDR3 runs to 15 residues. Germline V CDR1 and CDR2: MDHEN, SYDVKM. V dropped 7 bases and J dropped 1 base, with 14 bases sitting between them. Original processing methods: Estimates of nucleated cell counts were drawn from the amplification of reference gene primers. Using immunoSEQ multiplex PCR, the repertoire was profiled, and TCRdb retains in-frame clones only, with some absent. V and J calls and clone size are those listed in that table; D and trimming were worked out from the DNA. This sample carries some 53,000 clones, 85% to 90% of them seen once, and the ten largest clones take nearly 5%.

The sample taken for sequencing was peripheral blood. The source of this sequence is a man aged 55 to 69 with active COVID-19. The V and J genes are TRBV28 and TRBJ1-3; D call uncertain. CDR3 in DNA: TGTGCCAGCAACGTGAGGGATCGATCTGGAAACACCATATATTTT. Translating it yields CASNVRDRSGNTIYF.